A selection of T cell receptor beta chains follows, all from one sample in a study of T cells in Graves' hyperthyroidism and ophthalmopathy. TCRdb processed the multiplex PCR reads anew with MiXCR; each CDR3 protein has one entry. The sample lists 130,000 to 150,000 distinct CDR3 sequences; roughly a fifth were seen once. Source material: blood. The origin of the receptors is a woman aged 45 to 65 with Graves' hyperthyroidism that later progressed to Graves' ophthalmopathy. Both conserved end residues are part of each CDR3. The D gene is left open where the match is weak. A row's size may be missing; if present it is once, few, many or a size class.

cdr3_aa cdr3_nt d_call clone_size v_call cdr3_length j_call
CASTPNVLDNEQFF TGTGCCAGCACCCCCAACGTACTGGACAATGAGCAGTTCTTC . . TRBV9 14 TRBJ2-1
CASSFVTGRVGELFF TGTGCCAGCAGCTTTGTGACAGGGCGGGTCGGGGAGCTGTTTTTT TRBD1 many TRBV7-2 15 TRBJ2-2
CSANRHEGAGGYTF TGCAGTGCTAACCGACACGAGGGGGCGGGAGGCTACACCTTC TRBD1 few TRBV20-1 14 TRBJ1-2
CASSVGQGSHYGYTF TGTGCCAGCAGCGTAGGACAGGGCTCCCACTATGGCTACACCTTC TRBD1 . TRBV9 15 TRBJ1-2
CSAPSTGTSATYEQYF TGCAGTGCCCCATCGACCGGGACTAGCGCAACCTACGAGCAGTACTTC TRBD2 many TRBV20-1 16 TRBJ2-7
CASMRNGDYGYTF TGTGCCAGCATGAGAAATGGGGACTATGGCTACACCTTC . many TRBV2 13 TRBJ1-2
CASSLAANSPLHF TGTGCCAGCAGCTTAGCGGCCAATTCACCCCTCCACTTT . few TRBV7-9 13 TRBJ1-6
CASSQGSGYTDTQYF TGTGCCAGCAGCCAAGGTAGCGGGTATACAGATACGCAGTATTTT TRBD2 many TRBV3-1 15 TRBJ2-3
CASSAGTSGYLTDTQYF TGTGCCAGCAGCGCCGGGACTAGCGGGTACCTCACAGATACGCAGTATTTT TRBD2 many TRBV7-9 17 TRBJ2-3
CASSPPLAGGLKTQYF TGTGCCAGCAGCCCGCCACTAGCGGGGGGATTGAAGACCCAGTACTTC TRBD2 many TRBV7-2 16 TRBJ2-5
CASSQSWTANYGYTF TGTGCCAGCAGCCAATCCTGGACAGCAAACTATGGCTACACCTTC . once TRBV16 15 TRBJ1-2
CSARVPSGSRDTQYF TGCAGTGCTAGGGTCCCTAGCGGGAGTAGGGATACGCAGTATTTT TRBD2 many TRBV20-1 15 TRBJ2-3
CASSPAGVGELFF TGTGCCAGCAGTCCAGCGGGAGTCGGGGAGCTGTTTTTT TRBD2 many TRBV28 13 TRBJ2-2
CASSSSGTSGRDEQFF TGTGCCAGCAGTTCCTCCGGGACTAGCGGGAGGGATGAGCAGTTCTTC TRBD2 many TRBV7-3 16 TRBJ2-1
CSARNTLGNTIYF TGCAGTGCTAGGAACACCTTAGGAAACACCATATATTTT . few TRBV20-1 13 TRBJ1-3
CASSRGGNTEAFF TGTGCCTCCTCAAGAGGGGGGAACACTGAAGCTTTCTTT . many TRBV28 13 TRBJ1-1
CSARDGTSGMAGELFF TGCAGTGCTAGAGATGGGACTAGCGGGATGGCCGGGGAGCTGTTTTTT TRBD2 . TRBV20-1 16 TRBJ2-2
CASSIGTGVFYGYTF TGTGCCAGTAGTATAGGGACAGGAGTCTTCTATGGCTACACCTTC TRBD1 once TRBV19 15 TRBJ1-2
CATRTRSSGTAYEQYF TGTGCCACCAGAACCCGTTCCTCCGGGACAGCCTACGAGCAGTACTTC TRBD1 many TRBV24-1 16 TRBJ2-7
CASSIPGQAYEQYF TGTGCCAGTAGTATACCGGGACAGGCCTACGAGCAGTACTTC TRBD1 . TRBV19 14 TRBJ2-7
CASNGTPTNYGYTF TGTGCCAGCAATGGGACACCCACTAACTATGGCTACACCTTC . . TRBV27 14 TRBJ1-2
CASSLDGQINEQYF TGCGCCAGCAGCTTGGACGGACAAATTAACGAGCAGTACTTC . many TRBV5-1 14 TRBJ2-7
CASSRVAGGHEQFF TGTGCCAGCAGTCGGGTCGCGGGAGGTCATGAGCAGTTCTTC TRBD2 many TRBV28 14 TRBJ2-1
CSARGLAGVHNEQFF TGCAGTGCCCGGGGACTAGCGGGAGTACACAATGAGCAGTTCTTC TRBD2 . TRBV20-1 15 TRBJ2-1
CASSGGQGVQPQHF TGTGCCAGCAGTGGCGGACAGGGTGTTCAGCCCCAGCATTTT TRBD1 many TRBV6-1 14 TRBJ1-5
CASSLMAGSSTDTQYF TGCGCCAGCAGCTTAATGGCGGGGTCTAGCACAGATACGCAGTATTTT . . TRBV5-1 16 TRBJ2-3
CSAGRQGSGNQPQHF TGCAGTGCTGGAAGACAGGGTAGTGGCAATCAGCCCCAGCATTTT TRBD1 few TRBV20-1 15 TRBJ1-5
CSARLAGPGLYNEQFF TGCAGTGCTAGACTAGCGGGGCCAGGGCTTTACAATGAGCAGTTCTTC TRBD2 many TRBV20-1 16 TRBJ2-1